This entry concerns a single T cell receptor beta chain. The antigen remains unidentified. CDR1 MNHNS and CDR2 SASEGT come from the germline V gene. This CDR3 comprises 14 residues. With V trimmed by 7 bases and J by 3 bases, 5 bases remained unmatched. This entry comes from a study of identical twins. Regarding the study as a whole: Rather than following the same donors, the conclusions depended on cross-sectional statistical analysis. Modelling underestimated the level of out-of-frame TCR alpha sharing observed in monozygotic twins. Because invariant MAIT and iNKT cells could be present, zero-insertion analyses could be partly confounded.

Among all donors, each was a healthy Caucasian. Using its own MiXCR run on the 5' RACE reads, TCRdb lists one record per CDR3 protein. The sample holds 1.5 million to 2 million distinct CDR3 sequences, under 35% seen once. Sequencing input: cord blood. This chain links TRBV6-1 with TRBJ2-1; TRBD1 matches at 8 bases. This clonotype was obtained from a newborn girl in good health. The CDR3 nucleotides are TGTGCCAGCACCCAAGGACAGGGCTACAATGAGCAGTTCTTC. It is translated as CASTQGQGYNEQFF.